The present T cell receptor (beta chain) was sequenced within a study of cytomegalovirus exposure and HLA in healthy donors. Study-level results: Confirmation was obtained in vitro that three CMV-associated chains are specific for CMV antigens. A later analysis found first-cohort TCR clusters tended to co-occur in the 120 or so validation repertoires. TCR beta chains numbering some 150 were designated cytomegalovirus-associated.

Clones were sequenced by immunoSEQ multiplex PCR, and TCRdb holds only the in-frame ones, with some missing. Of approximately 97,000 clones in the sample, approximately 93% were seen once. Germline CDR1 SGHTS, CDR2 YDEGEE. CDR3 length: 16 amino acids. Trimming took off 4 bases at V and 5 bases at J, with 19 bases between the two ends. The donors were part of the approximately 120-subject validation cohort, which stood apart from the approximately 670-subject first cohort. Of note for this clone: The antigen is undetermined.

Sequenced: PBMCs. This rearrangement joins TRBV5-8 to TRBJ1-5, with a weak D call TRBD1 (5 bases). This TCR came from a woman aged 25-40 years in good health and CMV-seropositive. In DNA, the CDR3 is TGTGCCAGCAGCCAAGGGGAATTATTGGGGTATCAGCCCCAGCATTTT. Protein: CASSQGELLGYQPQHF.